Following are 20 T cell receptor beta chains from one sample sequenced in a study of blood T cell repertoires in COVID-19. Here immunoSEQ multiplex PCR was the method, and the copy in TCRdb shows in-frame clones only, minus some. The repertoire holds 190,000 or so clones, with about 87% as singletons. The sequenced sample consisted of peripheral blood. These receptors were collected from a woman in her 30s with acute or convalescent COVID-19.

The rearrangement joins TRBV7-2 to TRBJ1-5; 10 positions agree with TRBD1. Germline trimming cut 2 bases from V and 3 bases from J; bases unmatched to any gene: 7. The CDR3 has 17 amino acids. Germline CDR1 reads SGHTA; CDR2 reads FQGNSA. CDR3 sequence (DNA): TGTGCCAGCAGCTTATGGCCGACAGGGGGCTTCAATCAGCCCCAGCATTTT. Its protein product is CASSLWPTGGFNQPQHF.

The chain links TRBV6-6 to TRBJ2-7; 11 positions match TRBD2. With 8 bases clipped from V and 3 bases from J, the junction kept 0 bases outside the gene matches. In germline, CDR1 is MNHNY, CDR2 SVGAGI (reference sequence). CDR3 size: 12 residues. The CDR3 coding sequence is TGTGCCAGCGGGACTAGCGGCTACGAGCAGTACTTC. Residues: CASGTSGYEQYF.

CDR3 nucleotide sequence: TGTGCCAGCAGTGAAGCTAGAGGGGACTATCAGCCCCAGCATTTT. The encoded protein is CASSEARGDYQPQHF. V is TRBV6-1 and J is TRBJ1-5; tentatively, D is TRBD1 (5 bases). The germline V gene encodes CDR1 MNHNS and CDR2 SASEGT. V was shortened by 0 bases and J by 5 bases, with 11 bases between the two germline ends. The CDR3 runs 15 residues.

J is TRBJ2-7 and V is TRBV3-1 (or the pseudogene TRBV3-2), with 12 positions matching TRBD2. V was pared by 4 bases and J by 6 bases, with 7 bases of the junction left unmatched. This CDR3 spans 15 amino acids. From germline, CDR1 is LGHDT and CDR2 YNNKEL (reference sequence). CDR3 DNA sequence: TGTGCCAGCAGCCGTACGACTAGCGGGAGTTTCGAGCAGTACTTC. As protein: CASSRTTSGSFEQYF.

The genes are TRBV18 and TRBJ1-5, with TRBD1 as a possible D gene (5 bases). Between the trimmed V and J ends, which lost 3 bases and 2 bases, there was a span of 17 bases. The CDR3 length is 17 residues. Germline lookup yields CDR1 KGHSH and CDR2 LQKENI. The CDR3 DNA reads TGTGCCAGCTCACCGTACCCGGGAGGGGTGGGCAATCAGCCCCAGCATTTT. This sequence encodes CASSPYPGGVGNQPQHF.

The chain couples TRBV29-1 to TRBJ1-2; D ambiguous. The CDR3 runs 10 residues. Germline V lookup: CDR1 SQVTM, CDR2 ANQGSEA. The V and J ends lost 3 bases and 13 bases respectively, with 12 bases between them. CDR3 amino acids: CSVDPHLSTF. CDR3 sequence (DNA): TGCAGCGTTGATCCCCATTTGAGCACCTTC.

The chain recombines TRBV5-4 with TRBJ2-7; D is possibly TRBD2 (5 bases). CDR1 is SGHNT and CDR2 is YYREEE in the germline V gene (reference sequence). The CDR3 runs to 16 residues. V lost 4 bases and J 2 bases, leaving 19 bases between the germline ends. The CDR3 coding sequence is TGTGCCAGCAGCATGCCCTCAGCGGCTACCACCTACGAGCAGTACTTC. It specifies CASSMPSAATTYEQYF.

V and J are TRBV14 and TRBJ1-1; no firm D call. Per germline, CDR1 SGHDN and CDR2 FVKESK. V was cut by 2 bases and J by 8 bases, with 18 bases left in between. This CDR3 is built from 15 residues. Here the CDR3 DNA reads TGTGCCAGCAGCCAAAGTCCATCCACAGTTCACGAAGCTTTCTTT. Translating gives CASSQSPSTVHEAFF.

The CDR3: CASSLDTSGAQYF. CDR3 DNA sequence: TGTGCCAGCAGCTTAGACACTTCGGGGGCCCAGTACTTC. The chain carries TRBV11-2 and TRBJ2-5; the D gene is possibly TRBD2 (6 bases). Germline V lookup: CDR1 SGHAT, CDR2 FQNNGV. The V and J ends lost 0 bases and 9 bases respectively, with 11 bases between them. CDR3 length: 13 amino acids.

This chain joins TRBV3-1 (or the pseudogene TRBV3-2) and TRBJ2-2; 7 nucleotides agree with TRBD1. Germline V CDR1 and CDR2: LGHDT, YNNKEL (reference sequence). J lost 3 bases, V lost 2 bases, and 6 bases had no gene match. The CDR3 has 16 residues. This CDR3 reads CASSQLPGQYTGELFF. In nucleotides, the CDR3 is TGTGCCAGCAGCCAACTTCCGGGACAGTACACCGGGGAGCTGTTTTTT.

The gene calls are TRBV4-1 and TRBJ1-2, with D unclear. The CDR3 contains 16 residues. V shed 0 bases and J shed 3 bases, with 14 bases lying between them. Germline V lookup: CDR1 MGHRA, CDR2 YSYEKL. The CDR3 spells CASSQDSGPPDYGYTF. In DNA, the CDR3 is TGCGCCAGCAGCCAAGATTCAGGCCCCCCGGACTATGGCTACACCTTC.

The rearrangement joins TRBV5-1 to TRBJ2-4; D is perhaps TRBD2 (5 bases). V was shortened by 4 bases and J by 6 bases, with 8 bases between the two germline ends. The length of the CDR3 is 12 residues. Germline loops: CDR1 SGHRS, CDR2 YFSETQ. CDR3 in amino acids: CASSPRGNIQYF. As DNA, the CDR3 is TGCGCCAGCAGCCCACGGGGAAACATTCAGTACTTC.

The chain links TRBV5-1 to TRBJ2-3, with no clear D. Looked up from germline, CDR1 is SGHRS and CDR2 is YFSETQ. The CDR3 totals 13 residues. The V gene lost 0 bases and the J gene lost 6 bases, with 8 bases spanning the gap. In DNA form, the CDR3 reads TGCGCCAGCAGCTTGGCCCTACTTGATACGCAGTATTTT. The encoded protein is CASSLALLDTQYF.

This chain uses TRBV28 with TRBJ1-2, with D tentatively TRBD1 (6 bases). Germline V lookup: CDR1 MDHEN, CDR2 SYDVKM. Trimming pared 6 bases from V and 2 bases from J, leaving 13 bases between. The CDR3 has 14 amino acids. The CDR3 region has the DNA TGTGCCAGCAGAGCGGCAGGGGTGAACTATGGCTACACCTTC. This translates into CASRAAGVNYGYTF.

The sample holds a few counts of this clone. The rearrangement joins TRBV28 to TRBJ2-2; D gene ambiguous. V was pared by 8 bases and J by 0 bases, with 7 bases between. The length of the CDR3 is 13 residues. Germline CDR1 reads MDHEN; CDR2 reads SYDVKM. This CDR3 is CASFEANTGELFF. CDR3 DNA sequence: TGTGCCAGCTTTGAGGCGAACACCGGGGAGCTGTTTTTT.

This clone has only a few counts. The chain couples TRBV28 to TRBJ1-2; D uncertain. Germline CDR1 and CDR2: MDHEN and SYDVKM. The CDR3 has 13 residues. V was shortened by 2 bases and J by 5 bases, with 9 bases between the two germline ends. The CDR3: CASSLQFQYGYTF. The CDR3 DNA is TGTGCCAGCAGTTTACAGTTCCAATATGGCTACACCTTC.

The chain joins TRBV3-1 (or the pseudogene TRBV3-2) to TRBJ1-3, with D possibly matching TRBD1 (6 bases). Germline lookup yields CDR1 LGHDT and CDR2 YNNKEL (reference sequence). V was pared by 5 bases and J by 5 bases, with 13 bases between. This CDR3 contains 14 residues. The CDR3 coding sequence is TGTGCCAGCAGCTCAGACAGGATCCGAAACACCATATATTTT. This sequence encodes CASSSDRIRNTIYF.

The J gene is TRBJ2-3, the V gene TRBV9, with a tentative D call TRBD2 (5 bases). Trimming removed 4 bases from V and 8 bases from J, with 8 bases in between. Germline V gene data show CDR1 as SGDLS and CDR2 as YYNGEE. The CDR3 totals 11 residues. CDR3 sequence reads: CASSSGVTQYF. The DNA for the CDR3 is TGTGCCAGCAGCTCCGGGGTTACGCAGTATTTT.

The V and J genes are TRBV15 and TRBJ2-1, with 11 nucleotides matching TRBD2. The CDR3 runs to 13 residues. Germline V lookup: CDR1 LNHNV, CDR2 YYDKDF (reference sequence). V shed 9 bases, J shed 8 bases, and the junction held 6 bases outside the gene matches. The CDR3 nucleotides are TGTGCCACGTTAGCGGGAGGGAGCGATGAGCAGTTCTTC. The encoded protein is CATLAGGSDEQFF.

The chain employs TRBV19 and TRBJ1-2; D call uncertain. CDR3 length: 15 residues. CDR1 is LNHDA and CDR2 is SQIVND in the germline V gene (reference sequence). Trimming took 6 bases from V and 0 from J, leaving 14 bases between them. CDR3 region: CASSPWARTNYGYTF. CDR3 sequence (DNA): TGTGCCAGTAGCCCGTGGGCCAGAACTAACTATGGCTACACCTTC.